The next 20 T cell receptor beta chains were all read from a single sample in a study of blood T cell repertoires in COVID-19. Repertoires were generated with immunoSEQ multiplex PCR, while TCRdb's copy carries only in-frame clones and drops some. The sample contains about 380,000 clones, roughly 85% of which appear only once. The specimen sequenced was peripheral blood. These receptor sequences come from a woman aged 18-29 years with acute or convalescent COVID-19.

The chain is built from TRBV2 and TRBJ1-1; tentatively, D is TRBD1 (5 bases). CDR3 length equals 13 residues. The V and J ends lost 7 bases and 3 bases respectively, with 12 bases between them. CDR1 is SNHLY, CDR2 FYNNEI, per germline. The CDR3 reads CASIGAGYTEAFF. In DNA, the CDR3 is TGTGCCAGCATAGGGGCGGGGTACACTGAAGCTTTCTTT. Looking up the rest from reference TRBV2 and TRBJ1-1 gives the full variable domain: EPEVTQTPSHQVTQMGQEVILRCVPISNHLYFYWYRQILGQKVEFLVSFYNNEISEKSEIFDDQFSVERPDGSNFTLKIRSTKLEDSAMYFCASIGAGYTEAFFGQGTRLTVV.

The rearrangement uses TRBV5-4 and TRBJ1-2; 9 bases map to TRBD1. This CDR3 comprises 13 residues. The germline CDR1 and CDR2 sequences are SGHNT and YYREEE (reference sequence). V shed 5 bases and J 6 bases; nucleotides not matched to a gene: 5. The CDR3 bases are TGTGCCAGCAGGGGGACAGGGAGGGATGGCTACACCTTC. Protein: CASRGTGRDGYTF.

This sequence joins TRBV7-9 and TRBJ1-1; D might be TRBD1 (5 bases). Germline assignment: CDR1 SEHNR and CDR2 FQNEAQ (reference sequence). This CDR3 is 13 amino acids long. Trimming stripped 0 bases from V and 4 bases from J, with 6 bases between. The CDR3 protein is CASSLAQGTEAFF. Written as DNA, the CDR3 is TGTGCCAGCAGCTTAGCGCAGGGCACTGAAGCTTTCTTT.

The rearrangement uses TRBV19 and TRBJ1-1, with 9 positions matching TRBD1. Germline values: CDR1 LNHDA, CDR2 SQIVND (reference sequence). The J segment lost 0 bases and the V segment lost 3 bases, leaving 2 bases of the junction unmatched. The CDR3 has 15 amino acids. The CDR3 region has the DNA TGTGCCAGTAGTATTCGGGACAGGGTGAACACTGAAGCTTTCTTT. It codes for CASSIRDRVNTEAFF.

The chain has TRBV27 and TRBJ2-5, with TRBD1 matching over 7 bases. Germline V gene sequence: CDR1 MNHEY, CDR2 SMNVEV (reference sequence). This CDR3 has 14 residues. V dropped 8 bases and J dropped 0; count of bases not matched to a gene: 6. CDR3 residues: CASADRINQETQYF. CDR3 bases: TGTGCCAGCGCGGACAGGATTAACCAAGAGACCCAGTACTTC.

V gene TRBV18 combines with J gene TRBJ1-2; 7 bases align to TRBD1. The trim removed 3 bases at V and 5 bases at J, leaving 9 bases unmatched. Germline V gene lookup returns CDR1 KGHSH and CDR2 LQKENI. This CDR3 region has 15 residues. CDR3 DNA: TGTGCCAGCTCACCTTCGGGACAGCATCCTTATGGCTACACCTTC. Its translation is CASSPSGQHPYGYTF.

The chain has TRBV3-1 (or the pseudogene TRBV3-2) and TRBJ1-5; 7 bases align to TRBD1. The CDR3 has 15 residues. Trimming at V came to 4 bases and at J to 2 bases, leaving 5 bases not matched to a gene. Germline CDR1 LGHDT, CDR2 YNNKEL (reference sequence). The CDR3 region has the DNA TGTGCCAGCAGCCGAGGACAGGCGGGCAATCAGCCCCAGCATTTT. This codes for CASSRGQAGNQPQHF.

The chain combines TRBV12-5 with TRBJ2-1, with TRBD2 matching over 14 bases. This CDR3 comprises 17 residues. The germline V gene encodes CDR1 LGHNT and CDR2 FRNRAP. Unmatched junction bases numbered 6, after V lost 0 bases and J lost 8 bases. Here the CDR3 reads CASGLVPGLAGEDEQFF. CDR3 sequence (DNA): TGTGCTAGTGGTTTGGTCCCGGGACTAGCGGGGGAGGATGAGCAGTTCTTC.

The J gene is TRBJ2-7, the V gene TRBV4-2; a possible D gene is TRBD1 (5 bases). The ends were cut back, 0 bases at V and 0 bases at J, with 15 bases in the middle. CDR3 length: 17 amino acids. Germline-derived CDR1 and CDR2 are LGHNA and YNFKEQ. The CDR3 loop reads CASSQDQWQGASYEQYF. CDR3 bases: TGTGCCAGCAGCCAAGATCAATGGCAGGGCGCCTCCTACGAGCAGTACTTC.

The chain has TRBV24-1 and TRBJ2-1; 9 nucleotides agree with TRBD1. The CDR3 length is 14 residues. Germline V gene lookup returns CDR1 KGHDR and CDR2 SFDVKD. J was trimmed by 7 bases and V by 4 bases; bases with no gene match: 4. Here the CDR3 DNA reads TGTGCCACCAGTGACGGGACAGGGTATAATGAGCAGTTCTTC. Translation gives CATSDGTGYNEQFF.

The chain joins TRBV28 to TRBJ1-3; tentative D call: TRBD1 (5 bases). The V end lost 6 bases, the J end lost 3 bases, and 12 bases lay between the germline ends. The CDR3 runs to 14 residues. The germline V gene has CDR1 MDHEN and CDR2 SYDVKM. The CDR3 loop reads CASSRGGDGNTIYF. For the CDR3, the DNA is TGTGCCAGCAGCCGCGGGGGGGATGGAAACACCATATATTTT.

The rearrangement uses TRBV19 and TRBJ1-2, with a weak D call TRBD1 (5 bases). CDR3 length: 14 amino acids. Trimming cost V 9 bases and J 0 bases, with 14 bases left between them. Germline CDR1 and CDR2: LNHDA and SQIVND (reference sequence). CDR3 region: CARGGEEANYGYTF. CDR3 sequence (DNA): TGTGCCAGGGGGGGTGAGGAAGCTAACTATGGCTACACCTTC.

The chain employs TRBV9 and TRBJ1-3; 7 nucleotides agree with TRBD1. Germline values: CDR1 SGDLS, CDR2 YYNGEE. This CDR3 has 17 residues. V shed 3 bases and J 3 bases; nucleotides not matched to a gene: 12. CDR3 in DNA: TGTGCCAGCAGCGCTGGGATCCAGGGGGTTTATGGAAACACCATATATTTT. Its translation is CASSAGIQGVYGNTIYF.

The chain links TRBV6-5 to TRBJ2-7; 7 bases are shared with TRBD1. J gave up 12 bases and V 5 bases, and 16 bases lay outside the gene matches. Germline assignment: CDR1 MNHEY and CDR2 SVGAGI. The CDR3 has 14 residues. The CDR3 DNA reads TGTGCCAGCAGTAGGGGGCAGGGGGTCGACTACTGGTACTTC. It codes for CASSRGQGVDYWYF.

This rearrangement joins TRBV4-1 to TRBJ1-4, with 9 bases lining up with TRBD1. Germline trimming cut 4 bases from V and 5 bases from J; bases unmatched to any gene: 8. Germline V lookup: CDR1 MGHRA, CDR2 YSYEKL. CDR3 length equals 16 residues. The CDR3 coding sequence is TGCGCCAGCAGCCCAAACTCCGGGACAGGGAATGAAAAACTGTTTTTT. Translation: CASSPNSGTGNEKLFF.

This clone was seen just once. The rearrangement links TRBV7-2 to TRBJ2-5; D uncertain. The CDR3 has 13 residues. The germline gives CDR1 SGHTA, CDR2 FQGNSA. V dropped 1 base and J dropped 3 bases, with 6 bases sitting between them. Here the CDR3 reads CASSLGAKETQYF. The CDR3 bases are TGTGCCAGCAGCTTAGGGGCGAAAGAGACCCAGTACTTC.

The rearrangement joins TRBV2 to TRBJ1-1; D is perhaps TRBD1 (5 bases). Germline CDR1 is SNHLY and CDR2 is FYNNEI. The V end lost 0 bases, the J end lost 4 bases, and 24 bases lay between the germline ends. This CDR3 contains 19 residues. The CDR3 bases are TGTGCCAGCAGTGAAGCGCTGGTCGGGGGGGGAGGAGTGGGCACTGAAGCTTTCTTT. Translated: CASSEALVGGGGVGTEAFF. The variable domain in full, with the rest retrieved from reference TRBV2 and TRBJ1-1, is EPEVTQTPSHQVTQMGQEVILRCVPISNHLYFYWYRQILGQKVEFLVSFYNNEISEKSEIFDDQFSVERPDGSNFTLKIRSTKLEDSAMYFCASSEALVGGGGVGTEAFFGQGTRLTVV.

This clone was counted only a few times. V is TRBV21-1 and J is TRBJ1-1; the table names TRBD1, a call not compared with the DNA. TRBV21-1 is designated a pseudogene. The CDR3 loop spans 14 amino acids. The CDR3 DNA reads TGTGCCAGCAGCATACGGACAGGGAGGTCTGAAGCTTTCTTT. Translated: CASSIRTGRSEAFF.

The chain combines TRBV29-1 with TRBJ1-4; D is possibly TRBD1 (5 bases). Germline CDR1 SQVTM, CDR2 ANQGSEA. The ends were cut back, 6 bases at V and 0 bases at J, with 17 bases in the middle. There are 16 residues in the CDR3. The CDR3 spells CSVEMGGSTTNEKLFF. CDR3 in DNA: TGCAGCGTCGAAATGGGGGGAAGTACAACTAATGAAAAACTGTTTTTT.

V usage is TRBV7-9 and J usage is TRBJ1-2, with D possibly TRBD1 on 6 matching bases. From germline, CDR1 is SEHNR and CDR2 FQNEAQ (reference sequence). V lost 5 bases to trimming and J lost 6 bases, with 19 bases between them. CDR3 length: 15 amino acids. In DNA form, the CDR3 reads TGTGCCAGCAGCCAACCACAGGGCCTAGAGGATGGCTACACCTTC. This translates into CASSQPQGLEDGYTF.